This T cell receptor (beta chain) comes out of a study of TIL therapy for anti-PD-1-resistant metastatic lung cancer. Time point in this sample: pre-treatment sample, taken before nivolumab and TIL therapy. Findings of the study overall: After infusion, TIL clonotypes partly replaced peripheral T cells and declined over months.

The immunoSEQ assay was v3. Clones were read by immunoSEQ multiplex PCR, and TCRdb kept only the in-frame ones, dropping some. The sample carries about 36,000 clones, 70% to 75% recorded once. This clone was observed a handful of times. Its antigen is unknown. The J segment lost 1 base and the V segment lost 6 bases, leaving 2 bases of the junction unmatched. Germline V gene data show CDR1 as SEHNR and CDR2 as FQNEAQ (reference sequence). The CDR3 consists of 13 residues. The TCR sequence derives from a person aged 25 to 85 with non-small cell lung cancer. The starting material was blood, obtained at baseline. This chain uses TRBV7-9 with TRBJ2-5; 7 bases line up with TRBD1. The CDR3 here is CASSRDSQETQYF. The CDR3, as DNA: TGTGCCAGCAGTCGGGACAGCCAAGAGACCCAGTACTTC. Based on the CDR3 plus reference TRBV7-9 and TRBJ2-5, the full variable domain is DTGVSQNPRHKITKRGQNVTFRCDPISEHNRLYWYRQTLGQGPEFLTYFQNEAQLEKSRLLSDRFSAERPKGSFSTLEIQRTEQGDSAMYLCASSRDSQETQYFGPGTRLLVL.